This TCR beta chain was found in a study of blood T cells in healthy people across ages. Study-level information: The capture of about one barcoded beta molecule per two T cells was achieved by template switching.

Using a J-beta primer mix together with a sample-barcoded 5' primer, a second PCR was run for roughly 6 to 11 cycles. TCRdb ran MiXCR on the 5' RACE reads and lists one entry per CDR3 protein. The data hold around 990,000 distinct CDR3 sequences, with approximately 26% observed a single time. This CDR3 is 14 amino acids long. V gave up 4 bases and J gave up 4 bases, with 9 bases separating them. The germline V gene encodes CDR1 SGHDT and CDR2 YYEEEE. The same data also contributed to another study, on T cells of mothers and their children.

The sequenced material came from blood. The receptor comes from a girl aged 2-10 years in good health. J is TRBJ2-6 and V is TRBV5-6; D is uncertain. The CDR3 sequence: CASSTNPGANVLTF. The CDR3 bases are TGTGCCAGCAGCACCAATCCGGGGGCCAACGTCCTGACTTTC.